Below, 24 T cell receptor beta chains from the same sample are listed, as sequenced in a study of regulatory T cells in long-lasting Graves disease. As to time point: newly diagnosed GD, antithyroid drugs for less than 3 months. PBMC RNA served as the TCR library source. Arm-PCR of CDR3 regions and iRepertoire HTBI primers were used to build TCR beta libraries. TCRdb recomputed calls from the multiplex PCR reads with MiXCR, one row per CDR3 protein. The table records 440,000 or so distinct CDR3 sequences, less than 20% of them present only once. A further study also used this sample, focusing on T cells in Graves' hyperthyroidism and ophthalmopathy.

The sample was peripheral blood mononuclear cells (PBMCs), taken at new diagnosis, from a patient treated with antithyroid drugs. Receptors originate from a woman in her thirties with Graves disease.

This clonotype was detected ten times or more. The chain has TRBV15 and TRBJ2-1; no definite D call. The CDR3 is 14 residues long. The germline V and J ends were trimmed by 0 bases and 6 bases, with 9 bases remaining between them. Germline V gene sequence: CDR1 LNHNV, CDR2 YYDKDF (reference sequence). Here the CDR3 reads CATSRDAASNEQFF. The CDR3, as DNA: TGTGCCACCAGCAGAGATGCGGCGTCCAATGAGCAGTTCTTC.

In its sample, this clonotype was seen many times. J is TRBJ2-6 and V is TRBV24-1; 7 bases align to TRBD2. This CDR3 comprises 15 residues. Germline-derived CDR1 and CDR2 are KGHDR and SFDVKD. V was clipped by 5 bases and J by 4 bases; unmatched bases: 4. CDR3 amino acids: CATSVGGSGANVLTF. The DNA for the CDR3 is TGTGCCACCAGTGTGGGGGGGTCCGGGGCCAACGTCCTGACTTTC.

This sequence joins TRBV5-1 and TRBJ2-2; no clear D gene. Germline values: CDR1 SGHRS, CDR2 YFSETQ. CDR3 length: 17 residues. V dropped 2 bases and J dropped 3 bases, with 17 bases sitting between them. The CDR3 DNA is TGCGCCAGCAGCTTACAATCAGGTGGGGTCCACACCGGGGAGCTGTTTTTT. Translating it yields CASSLQSGGVHTGELFF.

This chain uses TRBV29-1 with TRBJ2-3, with no clear D. The better agreement between TRBJ2-7 and the DNA end casts doubt on the J call. Germline V gene lookup returns CDR1 SQVTM and CDR2 ANQGSEA. This CDR3 has 10 residues. The DNA for the CDR3 is TGCAGCGCTCAACTGGGAGAGCAGTACTTC. Translation: CSAQLGEQYF.

A word on this clonotype: A read error is possible here, since a much larger clone lies one base away. V is TRBV6-1 and J is TRBJ1-1; maybe TRBD1 (6 bases). In germline, CDR1 is MNHNS, CDR2 SASEGT. The CDR3 totals 15 residues. The CDR3 protein is CAGSTPGGMNTEAFF. In DNA form, the CDR3 reads TGTGCCGGCAGTACCCCTGGGGGCATGAACACTGAAGCTTTCTTT.

This clonotype was seen repeatedly, ten times or more. The chain links TRBV28 to TRBJ2-7, with a weak D call TRBD2 (6 bases). V lost 6 bases, J lost 5 bases, and 20 bases lay in between. The length of the CDR3 is 15 residues. Germline V lookup: CDR1 MDHEN, CDR2 SYDVKM. The CDR3 region has the DNA TGTGCCAGCAGACCCACGACGGCCGCGGGGAACGAGCAGTACTTC. Encoded protein: CASRPTTAAGNEQYF. The full variable domain, completed using reference TRBV28 and TRBJ2-7, is DVKVTQSSRYLVKRTGEKVFLECVQDMDHENMFWYRQDPGLGLRLIYFSYDVKMKEKGDIPEGYSVSREKKERFSLILESASTNQTSMYLCASRPTTAAGNEQYFGPGTRLTVT.

This clonotype was counted many times. This chain uses TRBV5-1 with TRBJ2-5; 8 nucleotides match TRBD2. Germline lookup yields CDR1 SGHRS and CDR2 YFSETQ. V was pared by 1 base and J by 7 bases, with 9 bases of the junction left unmatched. CDR3 length: 15 amino acids. The CDR3 coding sequence is TGCGCCAGCAGCTTGACGGCGGGAGGAGGAGGGACCCAGTACTTC. Protein: CASSLTAGGGGTQYF.

This clonotype was detected many times. This chain connects TRBV11-2 to TRBJ2-2; 7 positions agree with TRBD1. This CDR3 has 15 amino acids. V lost 6 bases to trimming and J lost 0 bases; unmatched junction nucleotides: 4. CDR1 and CDR2 (germline): SGHAT, FQNNGV. The CDR3 spells CASSFGTANTGELFF. DNA for the CDR3: TGTGCCAGCAGTTTTGGGACAGCGAACACCGGGGAGCTGTTTTTT.

This clonotype was observed at least ten times. V gene TRBV24-1 combines with J gene TRBJ2-1, with TRBD1 as a possible D gene (6 bases). V shed 1 base and J shed 7 bases, with 7 bases lying between them. The CDR3 is made up of 13 amino acids. CDR1 and CDR2 (germline): KGHDR, SFDVKD. Written as DNA, the CDR3 is TGTGCCACCAGTGATTTTAGGGGGAATGAGCAGTTCTTC. Its translation is CATSDFRGNEQFF.

There are many counts of this clonotype. The rearrangement links TRBV20-1 to TRBJ2-7, with TRBD2 identical over 10 bases. V lost 5 bases and J lost 6; bases outside the gene matches: 7. Germline values: CDR1 DFQATT, CDR2 SNEGSKA (reference sequence). This CDR3 has 13 amino acids. This CDR3 reads CSARASGRVEQYF. The CDR3 bases are TGCAGTGCTCGCGCTAGCGGGAGAGTCGAGCAGTACTTC.

Many counts were recorded for this clonotype. This rearrangement joins TRBV28 to TRBJ2-5; 7 bases are shared with TRBD2. After removal of 6 bases from V and 0 bases from J, the junction contained 10 bases not matched to a gene. The CDR3 extends over 16 amino acids. Germline values: CDR1 MDHEN, CDR2 SYDVKM. CDR3 DNA: TGTGCCAGCAGCCCGGGGGGTCGGACTCACCAAGAGACCCAGTACTTC. The encoded protein is CASSPGGRTHQETQYF.

The V call is TRBV6-2 or TRBV6-3, the J call TRBJ1-4; 8 nucleotides align to TRBD1. Germline V gene sequence: CDR1 MNHEY, CDR2 SVGEGT. The CDR3 extends over 14 amino acids. J lost 5 bases, V lost 6 bases, and 5 bases had no gene match. The chain's CDR3 is CASRTGQVNEKLFF. In nucleotides, the CDR3 is TGTGCCAGCAGGACGGGACAGGTCAATGAAAAACTGTTTTTT.

The J gene is TRBJ2-2, the V gene TRBV29-1; 7 positions agree with TRBD2. V gave up 7 bases and J gave up 7 bases; unmatched junction bases: 9. The CDR3 is made up of 13 amino acids. Germline V gene sequence: CDR1 SQVTM, CDR2 ANQGSEA. This CDR3 is CSALTSLGGELFF. CDR3 bases: TGCAGCGCTCTGACTAGCTTGGGCGGGGAGCTGTTTTTT.

At least ten counts were recorded for this clonotype. The chain links TRBV7-2 to TRBJ2-7; 11 nucleotides agree with TRBD2. CDR1 and CDR2 (germline): SGHTA, FQGNSA. The V segment lost 5 bases and the J segment 4 bases; nucleotides outside the gene matches: 7. The CDR3 loop spans 15 amino acids. The CDR3 region has the DNA TGTGCCAGCAGCCTTACTAGCGGGAGTTTGTACGAGCAGTACTTC. This encodes CASSLTSGSLYEQYF.

This clonotype was observed many times. The chain uses TRBV20-1 and TRBJ1-2, with TRBD1 as a possible D gene (5 bases). This CDR3 region has 14 residues. V was shortened by 6 bases and J by 8 bases, with 22 bases between the two germline ends. Per the germline V gene, CDR1 is DFQATT and CDR2 is SNEGSKA (reference sequence). CDR3 sequence: CSARDRVTGGGYTF. CDR3 nucleotide sequence: TGCAGTGCCCGAGACCGCGTCACAGGAGGCGGCTACACCTTC.

This clonotype occurred many times. The rearrangement uses TRBV6-1 and TRBJ2-7; D is unresolved. V was clipped by 5 bases and J by 3 bases, with 5 bases between them. There are 11 residues in the CDR3. Per the germline V gene, CDR1 is MNHNS and CDR2 is SASEGT. The CDR3 DNA follows: TGTGCCAGCAGTCACATCTACGAGCAGTACTTC. This translates into CASSHIYEQYF.

This rearrangement joins TRBV11-3 to TRBJ1-1, with D possibly being TRBD1 (5 bases). CDR3 length equals 16 residues. CDR1 is SGHNT and CDR2 is YENEEA in the germline V gene. Trimming stripped 5 bases from V and 3 bases from J, with 19 bases between. The DNA of the CDR3 is TGTGCCAGCAGCCCCGGAGGGGCAGGACGGGACACTGAAGCTTTCTTT. Its translation is CASSPGGAGRDTEAFF.

This clonotype was seen repeatedly, ten times or more. The chain combines TRBV6-1 with TRBJ2-1, with 8 bases fitting TRBD2. The CDR3 is made up of 16 amino acids. J lost 0 bases, V lost 6 bases, and 7 bases had no gene match. Looked up from germline, CDR1 is MNHNS and CDR2 is SASEGT. The chain's CDR3 is CASRMESGSSYNEQFF. The CDR3 DNA reads as TGTGCCAGCAGGATGGAGAGCGGGAGCTCCTACAATGAGCAGTTCTTC.

This clonotype was observed at least ten times. The gene calls are TRBV20-1 and TRBJ2-1, with D unclear. The CDR3 contains 17 residues. Germline assignment: CDR1 DFQATT and CDR2 SNEGSKA (reference sequence). V shed 0 bases and J shed 5 bases, with 20 bases lying between them. The CDR3 bases are TGCAGTGCTAGAGATCTCCTGAGGCAGCGTGCCAACAATGAGCAGTTCTTC. This gives the protein CSARDLLRQRANNEQFF.

The gene calls are TRBV24-1 and TRBJ2-6, with D perhaps matching TRBD1 or TRBD2 (5 bases each). Germline values: CDR1 KGHDR, CDR2 SFDVKD. Trimming stripped 4 bases from V and 3 bases from J, with 12 bases between. The CDR3 extends over 16 amino acids. The CDR3 loop reads CATSDPRGVGANVLTF. Here the CDR3 DNA reads TGTGCCACCAGTGACCCCCGAGGGGTTGGGGCCAACGTCCTGACTTTC.

This clonotype showed up just a few times. The chain is built from TRBV24-1 and TRBJ2-5, with unresolved D. From germline, CDR1 is KGHDR and CDR2 SFDVKD. CDR3 length equals 13 residues. Between the trimmed V and J ends, which lost 3 bases and 1 base, there was a span of 5 bases. The CDR3 sequence is CATSDPGQETQYF. For the CDR3, the DNA is TGTGCCACCAGTGATCCAGGCCAAGAGACCCAGTACTTC.

A note on this clonotype: Being one base from a much bigger clone, this may be a read error. The chain carries TRBV11-2 and TRBJ2-5; the match to TRBD2 covers 9 bases. Germline-derived CDR1 and CDR2 are SGHAT and FQNNGV. The CDR3 totals 15 residues. DNA of the CDR3: TGTGCCAGCAAACAAATAGCGGGAGAGGCTTACGAGCAGTGCTTC. Protein sequence: CASKQIAGEAYEQCF.

This rearrangement joins TRBV7-9 to TRBJ2-3; 8 positions match TRBD1. This CDR3 spans 14 amino acids. Germline CDR1 reads SEHNR; CDR2 reads FQNEAQ (reference sequence). Trimming took 10 bases from V and 3 from J; bases not matched to a gene: 9. This chain's CDR3 is CAIRQGAWTDTQYF. The CDR3 DNA reads TGTGCCATACGTCAGGGGGCCTGGACAGATACGCAGTATTTT.

This clonotype was seen a handful of times. This chain links TRBV24-1 with TRBJ1-5; no firm D call. The CDR3 has 14 residues. Trimming shortened V by 4 bases and J by 4 bases, and 10 bases separated the two germline ends. The V gene's germline CDR1 is KGHDR and CDR2 SFDVKD. In nucleotides, the CDR3 is TGTGCCACCAGTGACCTCCGGTCTAATCAGCCCCAGCATTTT. Translated: CATSDLRSNQPQHF.